This T cell receptor beta chain was identified during a study of T cells expressing NK-cell markers. On the study more broadly: Of eight sequenced donors, seven were HCMV-seropositive and one HCMV-seronegative.

The CDR3 length is 17 residues. From its re-call of the 5' RACE reads, TCRdb lists each CDR3 protein once, without DNA. Its clone listing holds 350,000 to 450,000 distinct CDR3 sequences. This sequence originates from a man aged 18 to 70 in good health. The gene calls are TRBV12-3 or TRBV12-4 and TRBJ1-5; TCRdb gives TRBD1 as the D gene, but with no DNA this cannot be confirmed. The sample taken for sequencing was blood T cells: a sorted CD56 or NKG2C T cell subset, CD4+ or CD8+ T cells, or bulk PBMC T cells (not recorded which). CDR3 sequence: CASSSSGVGQGRQPQHF.